The clone carrying this T cell receptor (beta chain) showed up just a few times. The antigen is not known. This entry comes from a study of early T cells in non-severe SARS-CoV-2 infection. Overall study: Investigators sequenced bulk RNA drawn from unsorted whole blood, and chains remained unpaired.

Whole-study results and caveats: Reliance on VDJdb matching favored anti-spike CD8 responses; private and CD4 specificities were missed.

Attachment of unique molecular identifiers was made to individual cDNA molecules. TCRdb independently ran MiXCR on the 5' RACE reads; one entry per CDR3 protein. Of 70,000 or so distinct CDR3 sequences listed, 10% to 15% were seen once; the top ten hold over 1.5%. V lost 4 bases and J lost 5, with 6 bases in between. Germline assignment: CDR1 DFQATT and CDR2 SNEGSKA (reference sequence). CDR3 size: 11 residues. The sample was whole blood. The rearrangement uses TRBV20-1 and TRBJ2-1; D gene uncertain. This clonotype was sampled from an adult who was a healthcare worker with PCR-confirmed SARS-CoV-2 infection or an uninfected control (not recorded which). Written as DNA, the CDR3 is TGCAGTGCTATACCTAACAATGAGCAGTTCTTC. This sequence encodes CSAIPNNEQFF.